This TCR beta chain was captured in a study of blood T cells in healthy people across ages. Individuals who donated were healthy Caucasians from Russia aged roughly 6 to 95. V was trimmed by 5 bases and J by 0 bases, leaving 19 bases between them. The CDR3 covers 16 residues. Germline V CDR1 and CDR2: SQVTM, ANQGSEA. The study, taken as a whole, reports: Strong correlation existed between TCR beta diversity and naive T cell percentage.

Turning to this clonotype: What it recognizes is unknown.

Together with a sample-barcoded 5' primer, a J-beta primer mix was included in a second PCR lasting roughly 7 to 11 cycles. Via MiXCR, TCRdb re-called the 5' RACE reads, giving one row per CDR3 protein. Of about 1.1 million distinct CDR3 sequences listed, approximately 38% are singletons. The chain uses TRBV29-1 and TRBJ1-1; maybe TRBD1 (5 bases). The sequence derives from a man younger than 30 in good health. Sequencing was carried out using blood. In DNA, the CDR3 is TGCAGCGTTCTTCGGGACCTTGGAGTTATGAACACTGAAGCTTTCTTT. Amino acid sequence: CSVLRDLGVMNTEAFF.